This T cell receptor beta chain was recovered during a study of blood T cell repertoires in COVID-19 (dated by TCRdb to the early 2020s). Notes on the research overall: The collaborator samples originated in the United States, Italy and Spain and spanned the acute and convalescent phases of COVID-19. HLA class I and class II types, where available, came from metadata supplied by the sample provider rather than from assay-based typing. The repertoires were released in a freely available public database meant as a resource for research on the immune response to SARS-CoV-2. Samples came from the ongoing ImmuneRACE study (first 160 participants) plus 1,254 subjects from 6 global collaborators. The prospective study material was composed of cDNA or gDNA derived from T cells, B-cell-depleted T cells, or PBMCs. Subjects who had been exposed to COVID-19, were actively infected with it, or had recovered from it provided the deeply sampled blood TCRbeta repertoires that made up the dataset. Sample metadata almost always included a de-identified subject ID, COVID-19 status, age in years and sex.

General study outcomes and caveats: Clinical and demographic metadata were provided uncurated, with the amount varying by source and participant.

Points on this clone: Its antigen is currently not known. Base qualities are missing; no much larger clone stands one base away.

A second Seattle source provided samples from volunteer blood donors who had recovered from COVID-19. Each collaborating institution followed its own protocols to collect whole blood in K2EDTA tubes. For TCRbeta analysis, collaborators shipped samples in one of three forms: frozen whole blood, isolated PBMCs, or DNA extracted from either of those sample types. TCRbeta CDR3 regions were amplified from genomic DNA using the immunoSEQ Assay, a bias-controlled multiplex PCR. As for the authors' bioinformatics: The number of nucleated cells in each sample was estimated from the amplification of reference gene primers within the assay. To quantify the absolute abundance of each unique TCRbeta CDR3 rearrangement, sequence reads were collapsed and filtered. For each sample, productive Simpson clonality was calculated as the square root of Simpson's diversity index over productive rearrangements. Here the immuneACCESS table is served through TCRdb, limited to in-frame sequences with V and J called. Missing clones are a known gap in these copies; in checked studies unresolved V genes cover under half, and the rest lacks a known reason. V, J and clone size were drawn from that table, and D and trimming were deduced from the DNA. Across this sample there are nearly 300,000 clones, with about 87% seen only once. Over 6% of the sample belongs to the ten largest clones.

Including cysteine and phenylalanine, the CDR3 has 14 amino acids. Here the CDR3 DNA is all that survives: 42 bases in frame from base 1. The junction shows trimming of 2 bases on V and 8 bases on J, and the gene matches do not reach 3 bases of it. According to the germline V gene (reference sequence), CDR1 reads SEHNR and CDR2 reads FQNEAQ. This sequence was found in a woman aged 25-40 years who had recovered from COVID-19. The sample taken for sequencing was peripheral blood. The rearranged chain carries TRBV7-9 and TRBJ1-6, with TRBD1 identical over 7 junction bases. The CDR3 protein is CASSLQGGDSPLHF. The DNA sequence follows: TGTGCCAGCAGCTTACAAGGGGGCGATTCACCCCTCCACTTT.